One sample yielded the 32 T cell receptor beta chains listed below, sequenced in a study of blood T cells in healthy people across ages. Combining a sample-barcoded 5' primer with a J-beta primer mix, a second PCR ran for about 6 to 11 cycles. TCRdb analysed the 5' RACE reads with MiXCR anew, one entry per CDR3 protein. The sample records about 640,000 distinct CDR3 sequences, less than 45% being singletons. The specimen was blood. Every receptor here comes from a man aged 80 or over in good health.

This clonotype has just a few counts. The chain joins TRBV28 to TRBJ2-2, with D unclear. V lost 2 bases and J 0 bases, leaving 7 bases between the germline ends. The CDR3 is 15 amino acids. Per the germline V gene, CDR1 is MDHEN and CDR2 is SYDVKM. The CDR3 here is CASSLNPTNTGELFF. In nucleotides, the CDR3 is TGTGCCAGCAGTTTAAACCCCACGAACACCGGGGAGCTGTTTTTT.

This clonotype was observed a few times. J is TRBJ1-5 and V is TRBV2; 7 bases line up with TRBD1. The J segment lost 4 bases and the V segment lost 5 bases, leaving 23 bases of the junction unmatched. This CDR3 has 20 residues. Germline CDR1 SNHLY, CDR2 FYNNEI. CDR3 nucleotide sequence: TGTGCCAGCAGTCAACAAAGGACAGGCACCTGGCGAACAACTAATCAGCCCCAGCATTTT. Amino acids: CASSQQRTGTWRTTNQPQHF.

The rearrangement links TRBV20-1 to TRBJ2-1, with no clear D. Per germline, CDR1 DFQATT and CDR2 SNEGSKA (reference sequence). CDR3 length: 15 residues. With 2 bases removed from V and 0 bases from J, the gap between germline ends came to 11 bases. CDR3 DNA: TGCAGTGCTAGAAGGCGCGGAGTCTCCTACAATGAGCAGTTCTTC. Its protein product is CSARRRGVSYNEQFF.

This clonotype appeared a few times. This sequence joins TRBV11-2 and TRBJ2-3; no clear D. Germline lookup yields CDR1 SGHAT and CDR2 FQNNGV. The CDR3 sequence is 15 residues long. V was cut by 5 bases and J by 0 bases, with 12 bases left in between. The CDR3 here is CASSTTDASTDTQYF. DNA for the CDR3: TGTGCCAGCAGCACAACGGACGCTAGCACAGATACGCAGTATTTT.

This chain connects TRBV7-3 to TRBJ2-4; tentatively, D is TRBD1 (5 bases). The DNA end is more similar to TRBJ2-5, so the J call may be wrong. CDR1 SGHTA and CDR2 FQGTGA come from the germline V gene. The CDR3 length is 15 residues. CDR3 DNA: TGTGCCAGCAGCTTAAGCGGCCTATCAGGGGAGACCCAGTACTTC. It specifies CASSLSGLSGETQYF.

In the case of this clonotype: Given a much more abundant clone one base away, this may be a read error. This rearrangement joins TRBV7-2 to TRBJ2-5; 9 bases match TRBD2. The J call may be incorrect, as the DNA end agrees better with TRBJ2-7. The CDR3 is made up of 15 amino acids. From germline, CDR1 is SGHTA and CDR2 FQGNSA. CDR3 sequence reads: CASSLDDVAGAEQYF. DNA for the CDR3: TGTGCCAGCAGCTTAGATGACGTAGCGGGAGCCGAGCAGTACTTC.

Only a few counts were recorded for this clonotype. This chain joins TRBV9 and TRBJ1-6; possibly TRBD1 for D (5 bases). There are 13 residues in the CDR3. The germline gives CDR1 SGDLS, CDR2 YYNGEE. The germline V and J ends were trimmed by 3 bases and 8 bases, with 9 bases remaining between them. The CDR3 sequence is CASSDWGDSPLHF. The CDR3 DNA is TGTGCCAGCAGCGACTGGGGCGATTCACCCCTCCACTTT. Drawing the rest from reference TRBV9 and TRBJ1-6, the complete variable domain is DSGVTQTPKHLITATGQRVTLRCSPRSGDLSVYWYQQSLDQGLQFLIQYYNGEERAKGNILERFSAQQFPDLHSELNLSSLELGDSALYFCASSDWGDSPLHFGNGTRLTVT.

This clonotype was observed a handful of times. J is TRBJ1-2 and V is TRBV15; TRBD1 might be the D (5 bases). Trimming pared 1 base from V and 5 bases from J, leaving 17 bases between. CDR3 length: 16 amino acids. CDR1 and CDR2 from the germline V gene are LNHNV and YYDKDF (reference sequence). The CDR3 region is CATSRGPGTIVYGYTF. The CDR3 coding sequence is TGTGCCACCAGCAGAGGCCCCGGGACCATCGTTTATGGCTACACCTTC.

The chain recombines TRBV3-1 with TRBJ2-5; TRBD2 matches 9 bases. The CDR3 has 16 amino acids. J gave up 3 bases and V 4 bases, and 9 bases lay outside the gene matches. Germline V gene sequence: CDR1 LGHDT, CDR2 YNNKEL (reference sequence). The CDR3 nucleotides are TGTGCCAGCAGCCGACGACTAGCGGTTGGGGAAGAGACCCAGTACTTC. It specifies CASSRRLAVGEETQYF.

A word on this clonotype: A much larger clone sits a single nucleotide away, making a read error possible. Because it lacks the conserved phenylalanine or tryptophan at the end, this CDR3 is likely a read error. The chain combines TRBV6-5 with TRBJ2-7; TRBD1 matches 7 bases. The end of the DNA fits TRBJ2-4 better, so the J call may be wrong. CDR3 length: 13 residues. Germline CDR1 is MNHEY and CDR2 is SVGAGI. CDR3 DNA sequence: TGTGCCAGCAGTATGGGACAGAAAAACATTCAGTACCTC. It yields the protein CASSMGQKNIQYL.

Written as DNA, the CDR3 is TGCAGTGCTAGAGATACTGGCAGCGTTAAGAATCAGCCCCAGCATTTT. This translates into CSARDTGSVKNQPQHF. The chain links TRBV20-1 to TRBJ1-5, with D unresolved. The CDR3 is 16 amino acids. V gave up 0 bases and J gave up 4 bases, with 16 bases separating them. From germline, CDR1 is DFQATT and CDR2 SNEGSKA (reference sequence).

V usage is TRBV6-5 and J usage is TRBJ1-2; D unresolved. Between the trimmed V and J ends, which lost 2 bases and 8 bases, there was a span of 12 bases. The length of the CDR3 is 13 residues. Germline V lookup: CDR1 MNHEY, CDR2 SVGAGI. The CDR3: CASSYLGPGGYTF. In DNA, the CDR3 is TGTGCCAGCAGTTACCTGGGCCCGGGGGGCTACACCTTC.

This clonotype was seen more than once but under ten times. The chain couples TRBV12-3 or TRBV12-4 to TRBJ2-7, with 12 bases that match TRBD2. V gave up 6 bases and J gave up 2 bases; unmatched junction bases: 5. The CDR3 extends over 15 amino acids. The CDR3 DNA is TGTGCCAGCAGAGTACTAGCGGGAGGCCCCTACGAGCAGTACTTC. Translation: CASRVLAGGPYEQYF.

The V gene is TRBV15, the J gene TRBJ2-7, with D unresolved. The V end was cut by 5 bases, the J end by 2 bases, with 16 bases between. The CDR3 has 15 amino acids. Germline CDR1 LNHNV, CDR2 YYDKDF (reference sequence). The CDR3 region has the DNA TGTGCCACCAGCTCCAGGCGGCAGCCTCCCTACGAGCAGTACTTC. Translating it yields CATSSRRQPPYEQYF.

The V gene is TRBV11-2, the J gene TRBJ1-2; the D is unclear. Germline CDR1 is SGHAT and CDR2 is FQNNGV. Trimming removed 4 bases from V and 7 bases from J, with 13 bases in between. The CDR3 has 13 amino acids. This CDR3 is CASSSARTPGYTF. The DNA of the CDR3 is TGTGCCAGCAGCTCGGCGCGGACCCCTGGCTACACCTTC.

This clonotype was seen at least ten times. J is TRBJ1-6 and V is TRBV5-1; weak D call: TRBD1 (6 bases). There are 16 residues in the CDR3. In germline, CDR1 is SGHRS, CDR2 YFSETQ. Trimming removed 0 bases at V and 9 bases at J, with 16 bases between. Written as DNA, the CDR3 is TGCGCCAGCAGCTTGGAGGGGAGGGGGTTTGGTTCACCCCTCCACTTT. Its translation is CASSLEGRGFGSPLHF.

This clonotype was seen just once. V is TRBV10-1 and J is TRBJ1-1; 7 bases fit TRBD1. This CDR3 is built from 17 residues. The V gene end was trimmed by 4 bases and the J gene end by 5 bases; junction bases not matched to a gene: 16. Germline loops: CDR1 WNHNN, CDR2 SYGVQD (reference sequence). The CDR3 region is CASSANRDRPLTTEAFF. The CDR3 nucleotides are TGCGCCAGCAGTGCAAACCGGGACAGACCTTTAACGACTGAAGCTTTCTTT.

This clonotype was recorded a few times. The chain employs TRBV14 and TRBJ1-2; TRBD1 might be the D (5 bases). The CDR3 totals 13 residues. Germline V lookup: CDR1 SGHDN, CDR2 FVKESK. Trimming stripped 4 bases from V and 3 bases from J, with 9 bases between. The CDR3 DNA sequence: TGTGCCAGCAGCCTCATAGGGGACTATGGCTACACCTTC. Translation: CASSLIGDYGYTF.

The rearrangement joins TRBV18 to TRBJ1-1, with D tentatively TRBD1 (5 bases). The V gene lost 5 bases and the J gene lost 3 bases, with 13 bases spanning the gap. Germline V CDR1 and CDR2: KGHSH, LQKENI. The CDR3 has 14 residues. This chain's CDR3 is CASSSREADTEAFF. In DNA form, the CDR3 reads TGTGCCAGCTCATCCAGGGAGGCGGACACTGAAGCTTTCTTT. The full variable domain, its missing parts supplied by reference TRBV18 and TRBJ1-1, is NAGVMQNPRHLVRRRGQEARLRCSPMKGHSHVYWYRQLPEEGLKFMVYLQKENIIDESGMPKERFSAEFPKEGPSILRIQQVVRGDSAAYFCASSSREADTEAFFGQGTRLTVV.

The chain couples TRBV27 to TRBJ2-3; TRBD2 matches at 7 bases. CDR1 MNHEY and CDR2 SMNVEV come from the germline V gene (reference sequence). The CDR3 runs to 14 residues. The J segment lost 5 bases and the V segment lost 3 bases, leaving 5 bases of the junction unmatched. The CDR3 region is CASSFRGRGDTQYF. CDR3 DNA sequence: TGTGCCAGCAGTTTTCGGGGGAGGGGAGATACGCAGTATTTT.

This clonotype was detected only a few times. The V and J genes are TRBV29-1 and TRBJ2-1; 11 positions match TRBD2. V was clipped by 6 bases and J by 0 bases; unmatched bases: 7. Germline assignment: CDR1 SQVTM and CDR2 ANQGSEA. The CDR3 consists of 16 residues. The CDR3 DNA follows: TGCAGCGTCCTTATGACTAGCGGGATCTCCTACAATGAGCAGTTCTTC. It codes for CSVLMTSGISYNEQFF.

The chain recombines TRBV7-6 with TRBJ1-4, with 7 bases matching TRBD1. Losses at the gene ends were 5 bases for V and 4 bases for J; bases not matched to a gene: 7. The CDR3 sequence is 15 residues long. Germline CDR1 reads SGHVS; CDR2 reads FNYEAQ. This chain's CDR3 is CASSKPGQSNEKLFF. The DNA for the CDR3 is TGTGCCAGCAGCAAACCGGGACAGAGTAATGAAAAACTGTTTTTT.

The table lists this clonotype with a few counts. The V call is TRBV20-1, the J call TRBJ2-7; possibly TRBD1 or TRBD2 for D (6 bases each). The CDR3 contains 14 residues. From germline, CDR1 is DFQATT and CDR2 SNEGSKA (reference sequence). The V end lost 0 bases, the J end lost 4 bases, and 13 bases lay between the germline ends. The CDR3 here is CSAREPRGGYEQYF. In DNA form, the CDR3 reads TGCAGTGCTAGAGAACCCAGGGGAGGATACGAGCAGTACTTC.

This chain joins TRBV20-1 and TRBJ2-7; 8 positions match TRBD2. The CDR3 consists of 13 residues. CDR1 DFQATT and CDR2 SNEGSKA come from the germline V gene (reference sequence). J was trimmed by 3 bases and V by 4 bases; bases with no gene match: 5. The CDR3, as DNA: TGCAGTGCTAAGCTAGCGGGCGTCTACGAGCAGTACTTC. Translating it yields CSAKLAGVYEQYF.

The gene calls are TRBV12-3 or TRBV12-4 and TRBJ2-3; a weak D match, TRBD1 (5 bases). Deletions cut 7 bases from V and 4 bases from J, with 15 bases between. The CDR3 spans 14 residues. For the CDR3, the DNA is TGTGCCAGCACCATAAGGCAGGGCTCAGATACGCAGTATTTT. Translated: CASTIRQGSDTQYF.

This clonotype occurred a few times. This chain connects TRBV7-9 to TRBJ2-7; D is uncertain. Germline V gives CDR1 SEHNR, CDR2 FQNEAQ (reference sequence). Trimming pared 5 bases from V and 7 bases from J, leaving 15 bases between. The CDR3 is made up of 13 amino acids. The CDR3: CASSVISSREQYF. The CDR3, as DNA: TGTGCCAGCAGCGTCATTTCCTCGCGGGAGCAGTACTTC.

The V and J genes are TRBV6-5 and TRBJ1-6, with D maybe TRBD1 (6 bases). This CDR3 is 14 amino acids long. Per the germline V gene, CDR1 is MNHEY and CDR2 is SVGAGI. Trimming pared 4 bases from V and 10 bases from J, leaving 14 bases between. The CDR3 loop is CASSFDRSESPLHF. The DNA of the CDR3 is TGTGCCAGCAGTTTTGACAGGAGCGAATCACCCCTCCACTTT.

In this sample, this clonotype turned up a few times. The chain has TRBV20-1 and TRBJ2-3, with 9 bases matching TRBD2. Germline assignment: CDR1 DFQATT and CDR2 SNEGSKA (reference sequence). After removal of 5 bases from V and 9 bases from J, the junction contained 15 bases not matched to a gene. The CDR3 extends over 15 amino acids. The CDR3 loop is CSAYTGAGLARTQYF. The CDR3 DNA reads TGCAGTGCTTACACAGGGGCCGGACTAGCGAGGACGCAGTATTTT.

The chain has TRBV28 and TRBJ2-1, with D unresolved. Germline values: CDR1 MDHEN, CDR2 SYDVKM. CDR3 size: 12 residues. V shed 5 bases and J shed 2 bases, with 4 bases lying between them. CDR3 sequence: CASSTTYNEQFF. In nucleotides, the CDR3 is TGTGCCAGCAGTACTACCTACAATGAGCAGTTCTTC.

V is TRBV28 and J is TRBJ2-3, with 9 bases lining up with TRBD2. The CDR3 is 15 residues long. Germline-derived CDR1 and CDR2 are MDHEN and SYDVKM. V trimming: 6 bases; J trimming: 1 base; junction bases outside the gene matches: 5. The CDR3 DNA reads as TGTGCCAGCAGCTTAGCGGGAGAAGGCACAGATACGCAGTATTTT. Protein product: CASSLAGEGTDTQYF.

This rearrangement joins TRBV4-1 to TRBJ2-7; D possibly corresponds to TRBD1 (5 bases). The V gene lost 0 bases and the J gene lost 0 bases, with 21 bases spanning the gap. This CDR3 spans 19 amino acids. Germline V gene data show CDR1 as MGHRA and CDR2 as YSYEKL. The CDR3 region is CASSQEMGRLPKTSYEQYF. The DNA for the CDR3 is TGCGCCAGCAGCCAAGAGATGGGGCGTTTACCAAAAACCTCCTACGAGCAGTACTTC.

The gene calls are TRBV28 and TRBJ1-5, with 10 bases aligning to TRBD1. V shed 7 bases and J 7 bases; nucleotides not matched to a gene: 7. Per germline, CDR1 MDHEN and CDR2 SYDVKM. The CDR3 is 14 residues long. The CDR3 region has the DNA TGTGCCAGCAATACAGACAGGGGGCTCCAGCCCCAGCATTTT. This codes for CASNTDRGLQPQHF.